The clone carrying this T cell receptor beta chain showed up many times. Its specificity is not known. Losses at the gene ends were 3 bases for V and 0 bases for J; bases not matched to a gene: 8. CDR3 length: 18 amino acids. CDR1 is MGHRA and CDR2 is YSYEKL in the germline V gene. The use of a sample-barcoded 5' primer and a J-beta primer mix characterized a second PCR of about 7 to 12 cycles. TCRdb re-derived calls from the 5' RACE reads in MiXCR, one entry per CDR3 protein. The table has roughly 2 million distinct CDR3 sequences, around half seen once. These data are taken from a study of blood T cells in healthy people across ages. Study-wide findings and caveats: Naive CD4+ cell counts and diversity both ran higher in long-lived than in aged donors. Significant beta diversity loss was already apparent by age roughly 40, declining roughly linearly. Estimated diversity across one million T cells was deemed an underestimate.

The chain employs TRBV4-1 and TRBJ2-6; 7 nucleotides agree with TRBD1. The sequencing sample was made of blood. This TCR was recovered from a middle-aged woman in good health. CDR3 amino acids: CASSQDDRTGSGANVLTF. Written as DNA, the CDR3 is TGCGCCAGCAGCCAGGATGATCGGACAGGCTCTGGGGCCAACGTCCTGACTTTC.